The 28 T cell receptor beta chains reported below all come from one sample, sequenced in a study of T cell changes during pregnancy in multiple sclerosis. TCRdb's table, derived via immunoSEQ multiplex PCR, lists solely in-frame clones and lacks some. The table lists 40,000 to 50,000 clones, 89% of them singletons. This specimen was CD4+ T cells from peripheral blood mononuclear cells, taken in the first trimester of pregnancy. The receptors come from a female donor with multiple sclerosis, enrolled in a pregnancy study.

J is TRBJ1-1 and V is TRBV6-6; a weak D match, TRBD1 (5 bases). CDR1 MNHNY and CDR2 SVGAGI come from the germline V gene (reference sequence). The CDR3 is 13 residues long. V lost 6 bases and J lost 6, with 14 bases in between. CDR3 bases: TGTGCCAGCAGCGATCCAGGGTGGTCTGAAGCTTTCTTT. Translating gives CASSDPGWSEAFF.

The chain joins TRBV7-2 to TRBJ2-1, with 11 bases fitting TRBD2. The CDR3 contains 15 residues. Germline loops: CDR1 SGHTA, CDR2 FQGNSA. V gave up 5 bases and J gave up 8 bases; unmatched junction bases: 8. DNA for the CDR3: TGTGCCAGCAGCCAGGGACTAGCGGAGGGCCATGAGCAGTTCTTC. Its protein product is CASSQGLAEGHEQFF.

This chain links TRBV5-5 with TRBJ1-2, with 8 bases that match TRBD1. CDR3 length: 13 amino acids. The germline V gene encodes CDR1 SGHKS and CDR2 YYEKEE (reference sequence). V shed 4 bases, J shed 3 bases, and the junction held 2 bases outside the gene matches. The CDR3 protein is CASSVTGDYGYTF. Written as DNA, the CDR3 is TGTGCCAGCAGCGTGACAGGGGACTATGGCTACACCTTC.

DNA for the CDR3: TGTGCCAGCAGTGCTACTCAGGGGGCTTACAATGAGCAGTTCTTC. This codes for CASSATQGAYNEQFF. J is TRBJ2-1 and V is TRBV25-1, with 8 positions matching TRBD1. The CDR3 is 15 amino acids. The germline V gene encodes CDR1 MGHDK and CDR2 SYGVNS. V was clipped by 4 bases and J by 4 bases; unmatched bases: 6.

The V and J genes are TRBV10-3 and TRBJ2-5; 7 bases are a match to TRBD2. Germline CDR1 is ENHRY and CDR2 is SYGVKD. The CDR3 consists of 15 residues. The V gene end was trimmed by 3 bases and the J gene end by 1 base; junction bases not matched to a gene: 5. The DNA of the CDR3 is TGTGCCATCAGTGAAAAAGCGGGGACCCAAGAGACCCAGTACTTC. Translated, it gives CAISEKAGTQETQYF.

The rearrangement links TRBV7-3 to TRBJ1-2, with D perhaps matching TRBD1 (5 bases). Looked up from germline, CDR1 is SGHTA and CDR2 is FQGTGA. The CDR3 is 13 residues long. V was cut by 5 bases and J by 8 bases, with 15 bases left in between. CDR3 residues: CASSPKQVGGYTF. In DNA form, the CDR3 reads TGTGCCAGCAGCCCGAAACAGGTTGGCGGCTACACCTTC.

V gene TRBV18 combines with J gene TRBJ1-1; TRBD1 is a possible D gene (6 bases). Germline V gene data show CDR1 as KGHSH and CDR2 as LQKENI. CDR3 length: 16 residues. The ends were cut back, 3 bases at V and 1 base at J, with 15 bases in the middle. CDR3 sequence: CASSPRDITTNTEAFF. For the CDR3, the DNA is TGTGCCAGCTCACCGAGGGACATCACCACGAACACTGAAGCTTTCTTT.

The chain combines TRBV5-1 with TRBJ2-6; D is possibly TRBD2 (5 bases). Germline V gene sequence: CDR1 SGHRS, CDR2 YFSETQ. The CDR3 is 16 residues long. V was trimmed by 6 bases and J by 0 bases, leaving 13 bases between them. This CDR3 is CASTGGSFSGANVLTF. The CDR3 DNA sequence: TGCGCCAGCACAGGAGGCTCGTTCTCTGGGGCCAACGTCCTGACTTTC. Based on the CDR3 plus reference TRBV5-1 and TRBJ2-6, the full variable domain is KAGVTQTPRYLIKTRGQQVTLSCSPISGHRSVSWYQQTPGQGLQFLFEYFSETQRNKGNFPGRFSGRQFSNSRSEMNVSTLELGDSALYLCASTGGSFSGANVLTFGAGSRLTVL.

The table lists this clone with a few counts. V and J are TRBV27 and TRBJ1-4; 7 bases line up with TRBD1. This CDR3 has 15 residues. In germline, CDR1 is MNHEY, CDR2 SMNVEV (reference sequence). Trimming at V came to 7 bases and at J to 2 bases, leaving 7 bases not matched to a gene. CDR3 residues: CASKQGSGTNEKLFF. As DNA, the CDR3 is TGTGCCAGCAAACAGGGGTCTGGGACTAATGAAAAACTGTTTTTT.

CDR3 loop: CASSSRNQPQHF. In DNA, the CDR3 is TGTGCCAGCTCTAGCCGTAATCAGCCCCAGCATTTT. V and J are TRBV2 and TRBJ1-5; D remains ambiguous. The V end lost 8 bases, the J end lost 4 bases, and 9 bases lay between the germline ends. Germline V gene lookup returns CDR1 SNHLY and CDR2 FYNNEI. The CDR3 runs 12 residues.

The chain joins TRBV18 to TRBJ1-1; TRBD1 agrees at 8 bases. J lost 3 bases, V lost 1 base, and 7 bases had no gene match. Germline CDR1 is KGHSH and CDR2 is LQKENI. The CDR3 covers 16 residues. CDR3 DNA sequence: TGTGCCAGCTCACCACTAGAGACAGGGGAGTACACTGAAGCTTTCTTT. It yields the protein CASSPLETGEYTEAFF.

The chain joins TRBV9 to TRBJ2-3, with D possibly matching TRBD2 (7 bases). From germline, CDR1 is SGDLS and CDR2 YYNGEE. V lost 0 bases and J lost 8, with 13 bases in between. The CDR3 totals 14 residues. CDR3 residues: CASSVASGEGTQYF. The CDR3 bases are TGTGCCAGCAGCGTAGCATCAGGGGAGGGTACGCAGTATTTT.

The chain carries TRBV10-2 and TRBJ1-1, with TRBD1 identical over 7 bases. The CDR3 has 15 residues. Germline trimming cut 7 bases from V and 5 bases from J; bases unmatched to any gene: 13. CDR1 and CDR2 (germline): WSHSY, SAAADI. The CDR3 is CASKDDRAQSTEAFF. CDR3 DNA sequence: TGCGCCAGCAAAGACGACAGGGCCCAGTCAACTGAAGCTTTCTTT.

The chain combines TRBV5-6 with TRBJ2-7; 14 nucleotides match TRBD2. Germline trimming cut 3 bases from V and 6 bases from J; bases unmatched to any gene: 8. This CDR3 is built from 16 residues. The germline gives CDR1 SGHDT, CDR2 YYEEEE. CDR3 nucleotides: TGTGCCAGCAGCTCAATGGGACTAGCGGGAGTCGGCGAGCAGTACTTC. Amino acid sequence: CASSSMGLAGVGEQYF.

This clone has just a few counts. The rearrangement uses TRBV27 and TRBJ1-2, with 8 bases that match TRBD1. The CDR3 totals 14 residues. J lost 3 bases, V lost 4 bases, and 4 bases had no gene match. Germline loops: CDR1 MNHEY, CDR2 SMNVEV (reference sequence). CDR3 sequence: CASSSDREDYGYTF. CDR3 nucleotide sequence: TGTGCCAGCAGTTCGGACAGGGAGGACTATGGCTACACCTTC.

The chain employs TRBV30 and TRBJ1-5; 10 positions agree with TRBD1. CDR1 and CDR2 from the germline V gene are GTSNPN and SVGIG (reference sequence). J lost 5 bases, V lost 4 bases, and 8 bases had no gene match. This CDR3 has 15 amino acids. CDR3 sequence: CAWMSRDRGHQPQHF. For the CDR3, the DNA is TGTGCCTGGATGTCCCGGGACAGGGGCCATCAGCCCCAGCATTTT.

This clone is a singleton in its sample. V usage is TRBV28 and J usage is TRBJ1-2, with unresolved D. The V end was cut by 7 bases, the J end by 0 bases, with 9 bases between. Germline V CDR1 and CDR2: MDHEN, SYDVKM. The CDR3 covers 13 residues. This CDR3 is CASTTGSNYGYTF. CDR3 nucleotides: TGTGCCAGCACCACCGGGTCTAACTATGGCTACACCTTC.

The chain carries TRBV27 and TRBJ2-3, with D perhaps TRBD2 (5 bases). The CDR3 length is 15 residues. Germline lookup yields CDR1 MNHEY and CDR2 SMNVEV (reference sequence). Trimming took off 2 bases at V and 1 base at J, with 10 bases between the two ends. The CDR3 region has the DNA TGTGCCAGCAGTTTAGATGCGGGCGGCACAGATACGCAGTATTTT. This sequence encodes CASSLDAGGTDTQYF.

The chain combines TRBV5-4 with TRBJ2-5; 9 bases align to TRBD1. The CDR3 totals 15 residues. Germline loops: CDR1 SGHNT, CDR2 YYREEE (reference sequence). The J segment lost 2 bases and the V segment lost 4 bases, leaving 6 bases of the junction unmatched. The CDR3 spells CASSAGTGTQETQYF. As DNA, the CDR3 is TGTGCCAGCAGCGCCGGGACAGGGACTCAAGAGACCCAGTACTTC.

Only a few counts were recorded for this clone. The rearrangement links TRBV5-1 to TRBJ2-3; 9 bases are shared with TRBD2. The CDR3 is 17 amino acids. V lost 0 bases and J lost 4; bases outside the gene matches: 9. Germline CDR1 and CDR2: SGHRS and YFSETQ. The CDR3 DNA is TGCGCCAGCAGCTTGGTCGGTAGCGGGAGCATGTCAGATACGCAGTATTTT. Residues: CASSLVGSGSMSDTQYF.

The chain has TRBV4-1 and TRBJ1-3, with TRBD1 matching 10 bases. Germline CDR1 and CDR2: MGHRA and YSYEKL. V was pared by 2 bases and J by 3 bases, with 4 bases of the junction left unmatched. The CDR3 consists of 16 residues. The CDR3: CASSQPTGGFGNTIYF. The CDR3 region has the DNA TGCGCCAGCAGCCAACCGACAGGGGGCTTTGGAAACACCATATATTTT.

V gene TRBV29-1 combines with J gene TRBJ2-7, with D possibly TRBD2 on 5 matching bases. The CDR3 has 13 amino acids. Germline CDR1 is SQVTM and CDR2 is ANQGSEA. Trimming took 3 bases from V and 2 from J, leaving 11 bases between them. CDR3 amino acids: CSVDPPGTYEQYF. The CDR3 DNA is TGCAGCGTTGACCCACCGGGAACCTACGAGCAGTACTTC.

The rearrangement uses TRBV4-1 and TRBJ2-1, with D possibly TRBD2 on 6 matching bases. The germline V gene has CDR1 MGHRA and CDR2 YSYEKL. V gave up 0 bases and J gave up 5 bases, with 20 bases separating them. The CDR3 is 18 amino acids. The CDR3 sequence: CASSQELGEASFDNEQFF. The CDR3 DNA follows: TGCGCCAGCAGCCAAGAATTGGGGGAGGCCAGTTTTGACAATGAGCAGTTCTTC.

J is TRBJ2-1 and V is TRBV7-6; D gene ambiguous. Deletions cut 0 bases from V and 9 bases from J, with 9 bases between. The CDR3 length is 13 residues. Looked up from germline, CDR1 is SGHVS and CDR2 is FNYEAQ. The CDR3 here is CASSLALAREQFF. The CDR3 DNA is TGTGCCAGCAGCTTAGCCTTGGCTCGTGAGCAGTTCTTC.

This clone showed up just a few times. J is TRBJ2-5 and V is TRBV7-2, with 7 bases aligning to TRBD2. Germline CDR1 is SGHTA and CDR2 is FQGNSA. The junction had 5 bases not matched to a gene; V was cut back by 5 bases and J by 5 bases. CDR3 size: 13 residues. The CDR3 reads CASSALAPETQYF. CDR3 sequence (DNA): TGTGCCAGCAGCGCACTAGCGCCGGAGACCCAGTACTTC.

This rearrangement joins TRBV19 to TRBJ1-4; no clear D gene. This CDR3 has 16 amino acids. Trimming cost V 2 bases and J 0 bases, with 10 bases left between them. The V gene's germline CDR1 is LNHDA and CDR2 SQIVND (reference sequence). This CDR3 reads CASSIWAPATNEKLFF. The CDR3 nucleotides read TGTGCCAGTAGTATATGGGCACCCGCAACTAATGAAAAACTGTTTTTT.

This clone was counted a single time. The CDR3 region is CASSRGGYTEAFF. The DNA for the CDR3 is TGCGCCAGCAGCCGCGGGGGGTACACTGAAGCTTTCTTT. V gene TRBV10-1 combines with J gene TRBJ1-1; the D gene is possibly TRBD1 (5 bases). Germline values: CDR1 WNHNN, CDR2 SYGVQD (reference sequence). The CDR3 covers 13 residues. V gave up 6 bases and J gave up 3 bases, with 11 bases separating them.

The chain recombines TRBV2 with TRBJ2-6; 11 bases match TRBD1. The CDR3 runs to 18 residues. V trimming: 2 bases; J trimming: 2 bases; junction bases outside the gene matches: 5. Germline V CDR1 and CDR2: SNHLY, FYNNEI. The CDR3 loop is CASSERTGGRPGANVLTF. CDR3 bases: TGTGCCAGCAGTGAAAGGACAGGGGGCCGGCCTGGGGCCAACGTCCTGACTTTC.